This TCR beta chain was obtained from a study of cytomegalovirus exposure and HLA in healthy donors. Regarding the study as a whole: A later analysis by the authors found several of the most significant clusters apparently linked to common viral pathogens.

Primers for the PCR totalled 60 Vbeta and 13 Jbeta. Using immunoSEQ multiplex PCR, the repertoire was profiled, and TCRdb retains in-frame clones only, with some absent. The sample has 140,000 to 150,000 clones, 60% to 75% seen once. For this clone: The antigen is unknown.

The CDR3 sequence is 13 residues long. Looked up from germline, CDR1 is SEHNR and CDR2 is FQNEAQ (reference sequence). V lost 3 bases and J lost 6, with 6 bases in between. The chain is built from TRBV7-9 and TRBJ1-6; no definite D call. Sequencing was carried out using PBMCs. The TCR sequence derives from a young man in good health and CMV-seronegative. The chain's CDR3 is CASSLLSNSPLHF. CDR3 DNA sequence: TGTGCCAGCAGCTTGCTCAGTAATTCACCCCTCCACTTT.